Shown below are 9 T cell receptor beta chains from a single sample sequenced in a study of blood T cell repertoires in COVID-19. The data were produced by immunoSEQ multiplex PCR, yet TCRdb's version contains in-frame clones alone and is incomplete. The sample contains 650,000 to 800,000 clones, more than 80% of which appear only once. The sequenced sample consisted of peripheral blood. All receptors come from a woman aged 18-30 years with acute or convalescent COVID-19.

This clone was observed once. The V call is TRBV5-1, the J call TRBJ2-7; D remains unclear. V gave up 3 bases and J gave up 1 base, with 8 bases separating them. Germline lookup yields CDR1 SGHRS and CDR2 YFSETQ. This CDR3 comprises 13 residues. CDR3 nucleotides: TGCGCCAGCAGCTCCAGGCCTTCCTACGAGCAGTACTTC. This gives the protein CASSSRPSYEQYF.

This clone was seen once. Different DNA sequences within this sample yield the same CDR3. This chain connects TRBV5-6 to TRBJ1-5; the match to TRBD1 covers 9 bases. The J segment lost 2 bases and the V segment lost 3 bases, leaving 0 bases of the junction unmatched. The CDR3 spans 14 residues. Germline CDR1 is SGHDT and CDR2 is YYEEEE. This CDR3 is CASSWTGGNQPQHF. As DNA, the CDR3 is TGTGCCAGCAGCTGGACAGGGGGCAATCAGCCCCAGCATTTT.

The rearrangement links TRBV30 to TRBJ1-2; TRBD1 matches at 7 bases. The CDR3 is made up of 11 amino acids. V shed 3 bases and J 8 bases; nucleotides not matched to a gene: 3. Germline-derived CDR1 and CDR2 are GTSNPN and SVGIG (reference sequence). This CDR3 is CAWRDRQGYTF. The CDR3 DNA follows: TGTGCCTGGAGGGACAGGCAAGGCTACACCTTC.

The rearrangement joins TRBV4-3 to TRBJ1-1, with 7 nucleotides matching TRBD1. The J segment lost 0 bases and the V segment lost 4 bases, leaving 5 bases of the junction unmatched. The CDR3 length is 15 residues. Germline CDR1 LGHNA, CDR2 YSLEER. CDR3 bases: TGCGCCAGCAGCCGCCGGACAGGTTTGAACACTGAAGCTTTCTTT. The encoded protein is CASSRRTGLNTEAFF.

This chain uses TRBV5-1 with TRBJ2-1; 9 bases fit TRBD1. Germline values: CDR1 SGHRS, CDR2 YFSETQ. V was clipped by 3 bases and J by 7 bases; unmatched bases: 8. The CDR3 contains 15 residues. The CDR3 region has the DNA TGCGCCAGCAGCTGGGGGGGACAGGGTAAGAATGAGCAGTTCTTC. Its translation is CASSWGGQGKNEQFF.

The J gene is TRBJ2-7, the V gene TRBV9, with D possibly TRBD1 on 6 matching bases. The CDR3 consists of 14 residues. V was clipped by 1 base and J by 7 bases, with 15 bases between them. Germline loops: CDR1 SGDLS, CDR2 YYNGEE. In DNA, the CDR3 is TGTGCCAGCAGCGTACAAGGGGGTTCGAGGGAGCAGTACTTC. Translation: CASSVQGGSREQYF.

J is TRBJ2-5 and V is TRBV27; 9 nucleotides line up with TRBD1. CDR3 length: 14 residues. Unmatched junction bases numbered 5, after V lost 5 bases and J lost 4 bases. CDR1 and CDR2 from the germline V gene are MNHEY and SMNVEV (reference sequence). The CDR3 loop reads CASSPTTGGETQYF. As DNA, the CDR3 is TGTGCCAGCAGTCCAACGACAGGGGGAGAGACCCAGTACTTC.

The rearrangement links TRBV27 to TRBJ1-1; TRBD1 aligns across 10 bases. There are 18 residues in the CDR3. With V trimmed by 5 bases and J by 4 bases, 16 bases remained unmatched. Germline values: CDR1 MNHEY, CDR2 SMNVEV (reference sequence). As DNA, the CDR3 is TGTGCCAGCAGTCATGACCTCCGGGACAGGGGATTGAGCACTGAAGCTTTCTTT. Amino acid sequence: CASSHDLRDRGLSTEAFF.

This chain connects TRBV25-1 to TRBJ1-4; D not resolved. CDR3 size: 17 residues. Germline CDR1 reads MGHDK; CDR2 reads SYGVNS. V shed 2 bases and J shed 4 bases, with 17 bases lying between them. CDR3 region: CASSETPATRVNEKLFF. The CDR3 bases are TGTGCCAGCAGTGAAACCCCCGCTACTAGGGTTAATGAAAAACTGTTTTTT.